This T cell receptor beta chain derives from a study of T cell responses to AZD1222 COVID-19 vaccine (dated by TCRdb to about 2021). With respect to the entire study: AZD1222 recipients given second doses at about 4 weeks or at about 12 weeks were pooled, since spike-specific TCR depth and breadth were not found to differ between the two schedules. TCR sequencing was performed for fewer than 250 trial participants, of whom some 200 were given two doses of AZD1222 and around 25 were given two doses of MenACWY control vaccine. Enrollment into the trials was organized by age into subgroups of 18-55, 56-69 and 70-plus years, and those subgroups contained approximately 150, 30 and 60 TCR-sequenced participants, respectively.

The time point label of this sample denotes: baseline before first vaccination. Vaccinee samples were obtained from the UK trials COV001 and COV002, which included a single-blind randomized controlled phase 2/3 trial of AZD1222 (ChAdOx1 nCoV-19) in healthy adults. Trial participant PBMC samples were collected at day 0 and day 28 after the second dose for TCRbeta chain sequencing. The germline V gene yields MRHNA for CDR1 and SNTAGT for CDR2. The CDR3 has 16 amino acids, counting the end cysteine and phenylalanine. The CDR3 DNA has 48 bases and is translated from base 1. Trimming costs V 5 bases and J 3 bases, and their ends lie 16 bases apart. The paper as a whole reports these results and caveats: Because no day 14 peak-response samples were available, the repertoires could be characterized only after the peak T cell response. The vaccine-associated CD4 TCRs covered the entire spike protein, and the dominant responses fell in regions 160-218 and 743-854. A significant rise in spike-specific TCR breadth and depth was observed after two AZD1222 doses relative to day 0 and relative to MenACWY recipients. Nearly half of unique spike-specific TCRs reportedly recognized epitopes outside regions mutated in the B.1.351 and B.1.1.7 variants. Conclusions about previously exposed vaccinees are limited, since just five or six AZD1222 recipients were seropositive for SARS-CoV-2 at baseline. In the small 56-69-year group, the increase in depth fell short of significance, most likely because of low power. Most participants were white British and females outnumbered males, and the authors suggested that clonal diversity may have been underestimated.

The CDR3 regions of human TCRbeta chains were subjected to immunosequencing. As for how the authors treated the data: Repertoire TCRs were checked for matches against a reference library of SARS-CoV-2-specific TCRs that had been generated using the MIRA antigen-specificity platform. Breadth was defined as the fraction of unique TCRs that were SARS-CoV-2-associated. Depth was defined as the fraction of total T cells that were SARS-CoV-2-associated. Using the MIRA data, every spike-specific TCR was mapped to the spike region that the TCR reacted to and assigned to either a CD4 or a CD8 class. Log10-transformed breadth and depth values were compared by one-way ANOVA with Sidak's multiple comparisons tests. Entries here come from immuneACCESS through TCRdb and include only in-frame sequences with V and J called. Some clones fail to appear in such tables; in the studies checked, an unresolved V gene covers under half of the shortfall, and the cause of the remainder is unknown. That table is the source of V, J and clone size, and D and trimming were worked out from the DNA. Counted in this sample were about 120,000 clones; roughly 92% of them appeared once. The ten top clones hold under 10% of the sample.

Concerning this clone itself: There is no known antigen for this receptor. No base-level quality is on record; no much larger clone is a single base apart.

The chain links TRBV6-4 with TRBJ2-2; the D region may be TRBD1 or TRBD2, each matching 7 bases equally. The sequenced sample was peripheral blood, obtained on day 0 of AZD1222 vaccination. This TCR was recovered from an adult in good health. The CDR3 protein: CASSPTAGGDTGELFF. DNA sequence: TGTGCCAGCAGTCCCACGGCAGGGGGGGACACCGGGGAGCTGTTTTTT.